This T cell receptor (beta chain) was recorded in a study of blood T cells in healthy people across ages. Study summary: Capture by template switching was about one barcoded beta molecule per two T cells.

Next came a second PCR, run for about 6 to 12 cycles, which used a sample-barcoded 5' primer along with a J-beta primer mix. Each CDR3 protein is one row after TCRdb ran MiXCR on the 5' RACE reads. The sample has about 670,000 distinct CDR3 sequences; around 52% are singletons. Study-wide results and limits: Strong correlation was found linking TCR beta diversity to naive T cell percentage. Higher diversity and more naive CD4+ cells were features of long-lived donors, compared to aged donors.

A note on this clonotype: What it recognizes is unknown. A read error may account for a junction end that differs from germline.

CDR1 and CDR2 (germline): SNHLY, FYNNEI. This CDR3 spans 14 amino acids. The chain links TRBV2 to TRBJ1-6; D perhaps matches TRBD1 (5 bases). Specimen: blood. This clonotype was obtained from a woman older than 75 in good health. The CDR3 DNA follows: TGTGCCAGCAAGATCGCCAGGGATAATTCACCCCCCCACTTT. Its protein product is CASKIARDNSPPHF.